The 13 T cell receptor beta chains in this list originate from one sample, sequenced in a study of blood T cell repertoires in COVID-19. Here immunoSEQ multiplex PCR was the method, and the copy in TCRdb shows in-frame clones only, minus some. This table holds 150,000 to 200,000 clones, about 80% found once. Sequenced: peripheral blood. All receptors derive from a woman between 40 and 55 years old with COVID-19, enrolled during active disease.

The chain employs TRBV28 and TRBJ2-7; 7 bases agree with TRBD1. The junction had 12 bases not matched to a gene; V was cut back by 2 bases and J by 5 bases. Germline values: CDR1 MDHEN, CDR2 SYDVKM. The CDR3 is made up of 16 amino acids. For the CDR3, the DNA is TGTGCCAGCAGTTTACTCGGTGACAGGGATTACCACGAGCAGTACGTC. Translation: CASSLLGDRDYHEQYV.

J is TRBJ2-7 and V is TRBV27, with TRBD2 matching 12 bases. This CDR3 is 19 amino acids long. Germline values: CDR1 MNHEY, CDR2 SMNVEV (reference sequence). Unmatched junction bases numbered 16, after V lost 4 bases and J lost 3 bases. CDR3 sequence: CASSSLTSGRRAFDYEQYF. In nucleotides, the CDR3 is TGTGCCAGCAGTTCCCTGACTAGCGGGAGAAGGGCGTTCGACTACGAGCAGTACTTC.

The chain is built from TRBV27 and TRBJ1-5, with 9 bases matching TRBD1. V lost 6 bases to trimming and J lost 11 bases; unmatched junction nucleotides: 11. The CDR3 covers 14 residues. CDR1 MNHEY and CDR2 SMNVEV come from the germline V gene (reference sequence). As DNA, the CDR3 is TGTGCCAGCAGATTGACAGGGGACAGGGCGTCCCAGCATTTT. Translation: CASRLTGDRASQHF.

About this clone itself: In the same sample, other DNA sequences code for this CDR3. This sequence joins TRBV5-4 and TRBJ1-3; D unclear. Trimming removed 0 bases from V and 4 bases from J, with 11 bases in between. Germline V gives CDR1 SGHNT, CDR2 YYREEE (reference sequence). The CDR3 is made up of 15 amino acids. CDR3 bases: TGTGCCAGCAGCTTGGGCCGGGGATTGGGAAACACCATATATTTT. Its protein product is CASSLGRGLGNTIYF.

This clone has just one count. The genes are TRBV3-1 (or the pseudogene TRBV3-2) and TRBJ1-1, with 11 bases aligning to TRBD1. The germline gives CDR1 LGHDT, CDR2 YNNKEL (reference sequence). This CDR3 is 14 amino acids long. With 5 bases clipped from V and 11 bases from J, the junction kept 10 bases outside the gene matches. The CDR3 region is CASSNQRDRGIAFF. In nucleotides, the CDR3 is TGTGCCAGCAGCAACCAACGGGACAGGGGGATTGCTTTCTTT.

The chain joins TRBV9 to TRBJ1-1; D unresolved. V dropped 0 bases and J dropped 1 base, with 7 bases sitting between them. From germline, CDR1 is SGDLS and CDR2 YYNGEE. This CDR3 is built from 14 residues. The DNA of the CDR3 is TGTGCCAGCAGCGTAGCCCCAGAGAACACTGAAGCTTTCTTT. It translates to CASSVAPENTEAFF.

J is TRBJ2-7 and V is TRBV4-1; 8 nucleotides agree with TRBD1. The CDR3 covers 15 residues. In germline, CDR1 is MGHRA, CDR2 YSYEKL. Germline trimming cut 0 bases from V and 3 bases from J; bases unmatched to any gene: 4. As DNA, the CDR3 is TGCGCCAGCAGCCAAGATGGGACAGGACGCTACGAGCAGTACGTC. Its protein product is CASSQDGTGRYEQYV.

This clone was counted only a few times. The same CDR3 arises from other DNA sequences in this sample as well. The V call is TRBV3-1 (or the pseudogene TRBV3-2), the J call TRBJ1-1; D is unresolved. V gave up 6 bases and J gave up 5 bases, with 7 bases separating them. The CDR3 is 11 amino acids. Germline V gene data show CDR1 as LGHDT and CDR2 as YNNKEL (reference sequence). Here the CDR3 DNA reads TGTGCCAGCAGGGGAGGGACTGAAGCTTTCTTT. Protein sequence: CASRGGTEAFF.

This chain links TRBV4-2 with TRBJ2-7; 10 bases are shared with TRBD1. The V and J ends lost 1 base and 3 bases, in that order; junction bases with no gene match: 6. The CDR3 runs to 16 residues. Germline V lookup: CDR1 LGHNA, CDR2 YNFKEQ. For the CDR3, the DNA is TGTGCCAGCAGCCAAGTCGCGGGACAGGGGAACTACGAGCAGTACTTC. Protein: CASSQVAGQGNYEQYF.

This chain uses TRBV19 with TRBJ2-3, with D tentatively TRBD2 (5 bases). The CDR3 is 15 amino acids. Germline loops: CDR1 LNHDA, CDR2 SQIVND (reference sequence). Trimming pared 9 bases from V and 2 bases from J, leaving 18 bases between. For the CDR3, the DNA is TGTGCCAGCGACTTAGGACGAGGGTACACAGATACGCAGTATTTT. Translated: CASDLGRGYTDTQYF.

The rearrangement uses TRBV10-3 and TRBJ2-1, with 12 bases lining up with TRBD2. There are 16 residues in the CDR3. Germline CDR1 ENHRY, CDR2 SYGVKD. V trimming: 2 bases; J trimming: 6 bases; junction bases outside the gene matches: 5. CDR3 sequence reads: CAISESRTSGINEQFF. CDR3 nucleotides: TGTGCCATCAGTGAGAGTAGGACTAGCGGGATCAATGAGCAGTTCTTC.

V is TRBV28 and J is TRBJ1-1; 7 bases are a match to TRBD1. J was trimmed by 9 bases and V by 2 bases; bases with no gene match: 6. The CDR3 is 13 residues long. The germline CDR1 and CDR2 sequences are MDHEN and SYDVKM. CDR3 in DNA: TGTGCCAGCAGTTTAGGACAGGTAGTACAAGCTTTCTTT. It specifies CASSLGQVVQAFF.

The gene calls are TRBV4-1 and TRBJ2-5, with TRBD2 matching over 8 bases. After removal of 0 bases from V and 5 bases from J, the junction contained 8 bases not matched to a gene. CDR3 size: 16 residues. The germline gives CDR1 MGHRA, CDR2 YSYEKL. The CDR3 sequence is CASSQDGTSGGETQYF. CDR3 nucleotides: TGCGCCAGCAGCCAAGATGGAACTAGCGGAGGGGAGACCCAGTACTTC.